Below are 8 T cell receptor beta chains sequenced from a single sample in a study of T cell therapy after organ transplantation (dated by TCRdb to between 2018 and 2020). The method was the immunoSEQ multiplex PCR assay. TCRdb's version of the immuneACCESS table is confined to in-frame rearrangements and falls short of the full clone set. An unresolved V gene accounts for under half of the shortfall where checked; the remainder is of unknown origin. For this sample there are about 48,000 clones; 94% appear just once. The top ten clonotypes cover about 3.1% of the sample. Their antigens are not known. What this sample's time point label stands for: before start of T cell therapy. This specimen was CD8+ T cells from blood, taken before autologous CMV-specific T cell therapy. All receptors derive from a human patient who had received a solid organ transplant and had CMV disease.

The CDR3 region is CASSKDRGGTDTQYF. The DNA for the CDR3 is TGTGCCAGCAGTAAGGACAGGGGTGGCACAGATACGCAGTATTTT. This rearrangement joins TRBV6-4 to TRBJ2-3, with 9 positions matching TRBD1. V trimming: 5 bases; J trimming: 1 base; junction bases outside the gene matches: 4. Germline V lookup: CDR1 MRHNA, CDR2 SNTAGT. This CDR3 has 15 residues.

V is TRBV5-6 and J is TRBJ1-1; possibly TRBD1 for D (5 bases). From germline, CDR1 is SGHDT and CDR2 YYEEEE. This CDR3 contains 13 residues. Trimming removed 2 bases at V and 6 bases at J, with 11 bases between. CDR3 bases: TGTGCCAGCAGCTTTAAGGGGCGACCTGAAGCTTTCTTT. This gives the protein CASSFKGRPEAFF. Full variable domain (remainder filled in from reference TRBV5-6 and TRBJ1-1): DAGVTQSPTHLIKTRGQQVTLRCSPKSGHDTVSWYQQALGQGPQFIFQYYEEEERQRGNFPDRFSGHQFPNYSSELNVNALLLGDSALYLCASSFKGRPEAFFGQGTRLTVV.

The J gene is TRBJ1-5, the V gene TRBV27; possible D gene TRBD1, 6 bases. V was pared by 6 bases and J by 2 bases, with 26 bases between. This CDR3 has 19 residues. Germline V gene data show CDR1 as MNHEY and CDR2 as SMNVEV (reference sequence). In DNA form, the CDR3 reads TGTGCCAGCAGCTTTTCCCATGGCCCAGAGACAGGAGGCAATCAGCCCCAGCATTTT. It is translated as CASSFSHGPETGGNQPQHF.

The chain employs TRBV10-1 and TRBJ2-3; D remains unclear. The CDR3 totals 14 residues. V dropped 5 bases and J dropped 10 bases, with 19 bases sitting between them. Germline V gene lookup returns CDR1 WNHNN and CDR2 SYGVQD (reference sequence). The CDR3 loop is CASSPRKARYAQYF. CDR3 nucleotide sequence: TGCGCCAGCAGTCCCCGGAAGGCCCGATATGCGCAGTATTTT.

CDR3 region: CASSPETSGRYEQYF. CDR3 coding DNA: TGTGCCAGCAGCCCGGAGACTAGCGGGAGGTACGAGCAGTACTTC. The chain combines TRBV5-4 with TRBJ2-7; 13 nucleotides align to TRBD2. Losses at the gene ends were 4 bases for V and 4 bases for J; bases not matched to a gene: 5. In germline, CDR1 is SGHNT, CDR2 YYREEE (reference sequence). The CDR3 covers 15 residues.

The chain combines TRBV28 with TRBJ1-4; D call uncertain. Germline CDR1 reads MDHEN; CDR2 reads SYDVKM. Trimming took 0 bases from V and 8 from J, leaving 7 bases between them. The CDR3 is made up of 13 amino acids. CDR3 sequence reads: CASSLWGSEKLFF. The CDR3 DNA is TGTGCCAGCAGTTTATGGGGTTCGGAAAAACTGTTTTTT.

This clone was counted a single time. The V and J genes are TRBV5-1 and TRBJ2-1, with TRBD1 identical over 9 bases. The CDR3 extends over 14 amino acids. The junction had 7 bases not matched to a gene; V was cut back by 4 bases and J by 8 bases. Per germline, CDR1 SGHRS and CDR2 YFSETQ. The CDR3 nucleotides are TGCGCCAGCAGCCCGGGACAGGGAAGCGATGAGCAGTTCTTC. It codes for CASSPGQGSDEQFF. Full variable domain (outside the CDR3, taken from reference TRBV5-1 and TRBJ2-1): KAGVTQTPRYLIKTRGQQVTLSCSPISGHRSVSWYQQTPGQGLQFLFEYFSETQRNKGNFPGRFSGRQFSNSRSEMNVSTLELGDSALYLCASSPGQGSDEQFFGPGTRLTVL.

This chain joins TRBV12-5 and TRBJ1-2, with 10 bases identical to TRBD1. This CDR3 is 14 amino acids long. V dropped 6 bases and J dropped 8; count of bases not matched to a gene: 9. Germline V gene lookup returns CDR1 LGHNT and CDR2 FRNRAP. CDR3 coding DNA: TGTGCTAGTGGGGGGCTGGGACAGGGGAAGGGCTACACCTTC. Translating gives CASGGLGQGKGYTF.